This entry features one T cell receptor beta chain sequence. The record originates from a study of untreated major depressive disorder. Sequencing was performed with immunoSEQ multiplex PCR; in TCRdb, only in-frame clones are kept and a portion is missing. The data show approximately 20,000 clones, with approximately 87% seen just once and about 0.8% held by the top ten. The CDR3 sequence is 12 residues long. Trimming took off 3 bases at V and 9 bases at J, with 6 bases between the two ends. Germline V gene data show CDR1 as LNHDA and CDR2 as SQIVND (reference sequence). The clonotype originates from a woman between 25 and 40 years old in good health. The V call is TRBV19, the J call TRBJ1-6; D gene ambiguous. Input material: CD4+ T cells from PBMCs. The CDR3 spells CASSMVTSPLHF. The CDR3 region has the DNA TGTGCCAGTAGTATGGTGACTTCACCCCTCCACTTT.